Shown below are 8 T cell receptor beta chains from a single sample sequenced in a study of cytomegalovirus exposure and HLA in healthy donors. Data came from immunoSEQ multiplex PCR; TCRdb stores just in-frame clones and leaves some out. Of about 190,000 clones in the sample, around four fifths are singletons; the top ten hold roughly 7%. Sequenced: PBMCs. Receptors originate from a man aged 18 to 29 in good health and CMV-seropositive.

V gene TRBV28 combines with J gene TRBJ2-3; D uncertain. The germline V and J ends were trimmed by 4 bases and 6 bases, with 11 bases remaining between them. The germline CDR1 and CDR2 sequences are MDHEN and SYDVKM. The CDR3 runs 13 residues. CDR3 nucleotides: TGTGCCAGCAGTTCAACTACAAGCGATACGCAGTATTTT. Residues: CASSSTTSDTQYF.

V gene TRBV28 combines with J gene TRBJ1-2; 9 bases map to TRBD1. The CDR3 has 14 residues. From germline, CDR1 is MDHEN and CDR2 SYDVKM. Trimming cost V 3 bases and J 3 bases; bases outside gene matches: 2. DNA of the CDR3: TGTGCCAGCAGTTTTGGGGACAGGGACTATGGCTACACCTTC. It codes for CASSFGDRDYGYTF.

The genes are TRBV28 and TRBJ2-7, with 9 bases aligning to TRBD1. The CDR3 runs to 16 residues. V shed 3 bases, J shed 5 bases, and the junction held 11 bases outside the gene matches. Germline V gives CDR1 MDHEN, CDR2 SYDVKM. The CDR3 reads CASSLPPGQGFDEQYF. CDR3 nucleotides: TGTGCCAGCAGTTTGCCCCCGGGACAGGGATTTGACGAGCAGTACTTC.

This clone has just one count. V gene TRBV7-9 combines with J gene TRBJ2-2; D might be TRBD2 (6 bases). CDR1 SEHNR and CDR2 FQNEAQ come from the germline V gene (reference sequence). Trimming took 1 base from V and 7 from J, leaving 19 bases between them. There are 17 residues in the CDR3. The CDR3 protein is CASSLGSGSKSGGELFF. CDR3 DNA sequence: TGTGCCAGCAGCTTAGGTTCCGGGAGTAAGAGCGGCGGGGAGCTGTTTTTT.

This sequence joins TRBV19 and TRBJ2-1; TRBD2 aligns across 12 bases. Germline values: CDR1 LNHDA, CDR2 SQIVND (reference sequence). J gave up 6 bases and V 6 bases, and 9 bases lay outside the gene matches. CDR3 length equals 16 residues. For the CDR3, the DNA is TGTGCCAGTAGACCGACTAGCGGGAGCCTGTTCAATGAGCAGTTCTTC. Translated: CASRPTSGSLFNEQFF.

The V gene is TRBV30, the J gene TRBJ1-5; TRBD1 matches 7 bases. After removal of 5 bases from V and 2 bases from J, the junction contained 9 bases not matched to a gene. Per germline, CDR1 GTSNPN and CDR2 SVGIG (reference sequence). The CDR3 has 15 amino acids. The DNA of the CDR3 is TGTGCCTGGGCCGGAGGGGGCGGGCGCAATCAGCCCCAGCATTTT. Protein sequence: CAWAGGGGRNQPQHF.

This clone was seen once. V usage is TRBV4-3 and J usage is TRBJ2-7; weak D call: TRBD2 (6 bases). The CDR3 contains 16 residues. Per the germline V gene, CDR1 is LGHNA and CDR2 is YSLEER. The V and J ends lost 3 bases and 3 bases respectively, with 18 bases between them. For the CDR3, the DNA is TGCGCCAGCAGCCACCACTACCGGGACTTCTTCTACGAGCAGTACTTC. It codes for CASSHHYRDFFYEQYF.

The CDR3 sequence is CASSLLPSTNTGELFF. The DNA of the CDR3 is TGTGCCAGTAGCCTTCTCCCCTCTACGAACACCGGGGAGCTGTTTTTT. This rearrangement joins TRBV19 to TRBJ2-2; D gene ambiguous. Trimming stripped 6 bases from V and 0 bases from J, with 14 bases between. This CDR3 spans 16 amino acids. The V gene's germline CDR1 is LNHDA and CDR2 SQIVND (reference sequence).